This T cell receptor beta chain emerged from a study of shared clonotypes between healthy human individuals. The V gene end was trimmed by 8 bases and the J gene end by 3 bases; junction bases not matched to a gene: 7. CDR1 is SNHLY, CDR2 FYNNEI, per germline. The CDR3 consists of 13 residues. TCRdb's copy holds only in-frame clones and misses some; the assay was immunoSEQ multiplex PCR. The sample has 2 million to 2.5 million clones, approximately 96% seen once. Sequencing was done on a sample of naive CD4+ T cells sorted from blood. Documented subset: CD45RA+ positively selected. The TCR originated in a man aged 18 to 29 in good health. The chain couples TRBV2 to TRBJ2-7; the match to TRBD1 covers 7 bases. This CDR3 is CASRRGQIYEQYF. Here the CDR3 DNA reads TGTGCCAGCCGCAGGGGACAGATCTACGAGCAGTACTTC. Together with reference TRBV2 and TRBJ2-7, the CDR3 gives the full variable domain: EPEVTQTPSHQVTQMGQEVILRCVPISNHLYFYWYRQILGQKVEFLVSFYNNEISEKSEIFDDQFSVERPDGSNFTLKIRSTKLEDSAMYFCASRRGQIYEQYFGPGTRLTVT.